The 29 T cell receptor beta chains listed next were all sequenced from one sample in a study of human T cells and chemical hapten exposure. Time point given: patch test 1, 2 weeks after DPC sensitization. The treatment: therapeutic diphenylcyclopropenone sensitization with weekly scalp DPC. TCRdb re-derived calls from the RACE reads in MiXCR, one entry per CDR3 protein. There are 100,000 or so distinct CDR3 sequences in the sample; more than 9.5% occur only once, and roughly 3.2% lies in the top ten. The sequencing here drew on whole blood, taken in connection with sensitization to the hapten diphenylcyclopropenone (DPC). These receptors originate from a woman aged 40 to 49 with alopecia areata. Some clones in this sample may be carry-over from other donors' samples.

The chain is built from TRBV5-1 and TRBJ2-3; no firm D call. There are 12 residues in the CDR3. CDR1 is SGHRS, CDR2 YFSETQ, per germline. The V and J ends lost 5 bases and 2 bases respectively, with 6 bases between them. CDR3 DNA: TGCGCCAGCAGTGACACCACAGATACGCAGTATTTT. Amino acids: CASSDTTDTQYF.

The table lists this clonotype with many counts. The CDR3 sequence: CSAGGPLYEQYF. The CDR3 region has the DNA TGCAGCGCCGGGGGGCCGCTCTACGAGCAGTACTTC. The V and J genes are TRBV29-1 and TRBJ2-7; possible D gene TRBD2, 7 bases. This CDR3 region has 12 residues. CDR1 SQVTM and CDR2 ANQGSEA come from the germline V gene. With 7 bases removed from V and 3 bases from J, the gap between germline ends came to 13 bases.

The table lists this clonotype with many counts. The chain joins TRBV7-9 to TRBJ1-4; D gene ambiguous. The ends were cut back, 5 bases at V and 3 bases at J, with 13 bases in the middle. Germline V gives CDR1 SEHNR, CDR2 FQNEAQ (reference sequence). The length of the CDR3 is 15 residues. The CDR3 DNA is TGTGCCAGCAGCCCCCTCGTGAGGGCTAATGAAAAACTGTTTTTT. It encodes CASSPLVRANEKLFF. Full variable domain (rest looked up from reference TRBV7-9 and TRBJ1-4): DTGVSQNPRHKITKRGQNVTFRCDPISEHNRLYWYRQTLGQGPEFLTYFQNEAQLEKSRLLSDRFSAERPKGSFSTLEIQRTEQGDSAMYLCASSPLVRANEKLFFGSGTQLSVL.

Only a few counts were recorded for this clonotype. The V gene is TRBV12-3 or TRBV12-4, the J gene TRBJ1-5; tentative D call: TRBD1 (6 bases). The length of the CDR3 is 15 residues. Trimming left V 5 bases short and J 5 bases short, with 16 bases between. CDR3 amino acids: CASSLTSQGYQPQHF. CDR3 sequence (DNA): TGTGCCAGCAGTCTCACCTCCCAGGGGTATCAGCCCCAGCATTTT.

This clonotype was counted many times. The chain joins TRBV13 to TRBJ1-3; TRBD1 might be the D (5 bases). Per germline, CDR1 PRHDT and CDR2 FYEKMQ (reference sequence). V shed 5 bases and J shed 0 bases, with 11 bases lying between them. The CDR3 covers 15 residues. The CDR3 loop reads CASSLDSSSGNTIYF. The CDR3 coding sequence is TGTGCCAGCAGCCTCGACAGCAGCTCTGGAAACACCATATATTTT.

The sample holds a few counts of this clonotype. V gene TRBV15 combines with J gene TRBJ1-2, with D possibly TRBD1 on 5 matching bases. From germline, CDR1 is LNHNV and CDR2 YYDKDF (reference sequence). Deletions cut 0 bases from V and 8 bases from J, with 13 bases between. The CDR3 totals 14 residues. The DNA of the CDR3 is TGTGCCACCAGCAGAGATCGCGCAGGGTCGGGCTACACCTTC. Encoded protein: CATSRDRAGSGYTF.

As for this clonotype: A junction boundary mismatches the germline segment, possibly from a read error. The CDR3 loop is CASMEDSRGVTDF. CDR3 sequence (DNA): TGCGCCAGCATGGAGGACTCCCGTGGGGTGACGGACTTC. The rearrangement links TRBV5-1 to TRBJ2-5; D possibly corresponds to TRBD2 (5 bases). This CDR3 has 13 residues. Germline-derived CDR1 and CDR2 are SGHRS and YFSETQ.

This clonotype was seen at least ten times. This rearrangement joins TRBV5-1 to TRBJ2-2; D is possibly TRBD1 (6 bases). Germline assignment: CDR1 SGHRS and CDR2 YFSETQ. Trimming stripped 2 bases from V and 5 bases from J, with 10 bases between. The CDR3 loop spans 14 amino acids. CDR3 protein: CASSLKGGTGELFF. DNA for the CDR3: TGCGCCAGCAGCTTAAAAGGGGGAACCGGGGAGCTGTTTTTT.

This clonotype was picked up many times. The CDR3 sequence: CASSAYGTYEQYF. The CDR3 DNA reads TGTGCCAGTAGTGCCTACGGGACCTACGAGCAGTACTTC. V usage is TRBV19 and J usage is TRBJ2-7; D is perhaps TRBD2 (5 bases). The length of the CDR3 is 13 residues. The V gene lost 5 bases and the J gene lost 2 bases, with 10 bases spanning the gap. Germline CDR1 is LNHDA and CDR2 is SQIVND (reference sequence).

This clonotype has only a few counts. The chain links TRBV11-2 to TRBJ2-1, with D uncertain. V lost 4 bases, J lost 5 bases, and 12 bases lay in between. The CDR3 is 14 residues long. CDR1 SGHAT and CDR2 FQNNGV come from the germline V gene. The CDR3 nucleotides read TGTGCCAGCAGCTCCATTGAAGGGCACAATGAGCAGTTCTTC. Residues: CASSSIEGHNEQFF.

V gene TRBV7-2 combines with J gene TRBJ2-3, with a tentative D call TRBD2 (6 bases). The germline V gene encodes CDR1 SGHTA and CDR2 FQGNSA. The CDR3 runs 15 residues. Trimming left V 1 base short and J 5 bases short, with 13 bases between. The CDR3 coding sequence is TGTGCCAGCAGCTTAGTCTCCCGGGAGAAAGATACGCAGTATTTT. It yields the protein CASSLVSREKDTQYF.

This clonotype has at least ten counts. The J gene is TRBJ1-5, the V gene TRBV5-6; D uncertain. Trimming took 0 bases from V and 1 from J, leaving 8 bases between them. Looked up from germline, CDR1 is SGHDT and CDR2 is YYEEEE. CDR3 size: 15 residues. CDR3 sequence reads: CASSLDRGSNQPQHF. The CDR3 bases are TGTGCCAGCAGCTTGGACAGAGGGAGCAATCAGCCCCAGCATTTT.

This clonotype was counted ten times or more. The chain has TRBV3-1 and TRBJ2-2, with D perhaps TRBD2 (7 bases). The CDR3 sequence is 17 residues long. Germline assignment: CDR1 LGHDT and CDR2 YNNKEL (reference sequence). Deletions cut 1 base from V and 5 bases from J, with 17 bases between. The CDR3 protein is CASSQARGEGETGELFF. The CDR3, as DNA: TGTGCCAGCAGCCAAGCGCGAGGGGAGGGGGAAACCGGGGAGCTGTTTTTT.

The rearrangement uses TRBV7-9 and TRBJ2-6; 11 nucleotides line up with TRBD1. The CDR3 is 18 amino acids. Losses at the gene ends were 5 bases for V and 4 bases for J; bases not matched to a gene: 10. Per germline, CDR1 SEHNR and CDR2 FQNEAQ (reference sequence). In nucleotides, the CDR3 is TGTGCCAGCAGCCCCGGGACAGGGGGACTACGAGGGGCCAACGTCCTGACTTTC. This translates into CASSPGTGGLRGANVLTF.

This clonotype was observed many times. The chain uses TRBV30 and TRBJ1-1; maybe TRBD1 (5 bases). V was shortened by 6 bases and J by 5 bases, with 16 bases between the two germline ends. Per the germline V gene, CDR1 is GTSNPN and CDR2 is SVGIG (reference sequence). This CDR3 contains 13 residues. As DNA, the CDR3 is TGTGCCTGCCCCAGGGAAACCGGGACTGAAGCTTTCTTT. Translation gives CACPRETGTEAFF.

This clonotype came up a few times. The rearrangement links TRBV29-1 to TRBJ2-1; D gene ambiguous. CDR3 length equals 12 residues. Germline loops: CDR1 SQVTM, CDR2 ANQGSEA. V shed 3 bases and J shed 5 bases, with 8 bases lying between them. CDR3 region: CSVDPMNNEQFF. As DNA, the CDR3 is TGCAGCGTTGACCCGATGAACAATGAGCAGTTCTTC.

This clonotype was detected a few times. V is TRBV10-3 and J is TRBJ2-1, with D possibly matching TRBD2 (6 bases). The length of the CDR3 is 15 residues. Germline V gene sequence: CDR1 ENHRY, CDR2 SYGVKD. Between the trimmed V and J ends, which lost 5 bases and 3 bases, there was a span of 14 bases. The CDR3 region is CAISYSQGLYNEQFF. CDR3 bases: TGTGCCATCAGTTATAGCCAGGGACTCTACAATGAGCAGTTCTTC.

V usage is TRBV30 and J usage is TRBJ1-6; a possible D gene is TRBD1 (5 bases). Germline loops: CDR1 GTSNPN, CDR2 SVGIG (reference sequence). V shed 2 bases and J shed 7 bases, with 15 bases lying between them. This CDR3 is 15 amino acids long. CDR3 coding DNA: TGTGCCTGGAGTTCCTCGGACATCGGGAATTCACCCCTCCACTTT. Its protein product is CAWSSSDIGNSPLHF.

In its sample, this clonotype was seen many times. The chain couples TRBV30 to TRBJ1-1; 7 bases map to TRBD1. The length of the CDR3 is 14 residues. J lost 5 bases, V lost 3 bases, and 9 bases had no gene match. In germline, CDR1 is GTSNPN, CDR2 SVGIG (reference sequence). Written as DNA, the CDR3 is TGTGCCTGGAGCCCGACAGGGCACTCAACTGAAGCTTTCTTT. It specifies CAWSPTGHSTEAFF.

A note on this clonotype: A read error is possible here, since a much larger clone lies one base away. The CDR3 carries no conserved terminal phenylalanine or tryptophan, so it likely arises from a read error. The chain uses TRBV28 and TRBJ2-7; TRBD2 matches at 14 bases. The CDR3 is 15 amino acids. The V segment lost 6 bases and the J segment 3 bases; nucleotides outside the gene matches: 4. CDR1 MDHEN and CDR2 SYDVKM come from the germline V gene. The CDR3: CASRPGTSGSYEQYS. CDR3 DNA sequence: TGTGCCAGCAGACCCGGGACTAGCGGGAGCTACGAGCAGTACTCC.

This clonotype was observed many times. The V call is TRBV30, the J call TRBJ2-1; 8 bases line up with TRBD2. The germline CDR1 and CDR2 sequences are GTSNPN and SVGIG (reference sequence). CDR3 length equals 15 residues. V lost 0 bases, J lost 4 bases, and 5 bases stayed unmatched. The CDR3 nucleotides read TGTGCCTGGAGTGTAGTTGGGACTAGATACAATGAGCAGTTCTTC. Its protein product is CAWSVVGTRYNEQFF.

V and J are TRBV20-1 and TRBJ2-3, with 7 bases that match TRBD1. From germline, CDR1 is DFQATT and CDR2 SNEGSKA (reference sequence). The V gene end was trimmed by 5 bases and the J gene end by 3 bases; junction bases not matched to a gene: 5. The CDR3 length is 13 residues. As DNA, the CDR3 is TGCAGTGCTGCTGACAGGGCGACAGATACGCAGTATTTT. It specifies CSAADRATDTQYF.

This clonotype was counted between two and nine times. DNA of the CDR3: TGTGCCTGGAGTGCCGGGGGACTAGGAGCCGGGGAGCTGTTTTTT. This gives the protein CAWSAGGLGAGELFF. The V and J genes are TRBV30 and TRBJ2-2; the match to TRBD2 covers 8 bases. The CDR3 consists of 15 residues. The J segment lost 6 bases and the V segment lost 1 base, leaving 7 bases of the junction unmatched. The germline gives CDR1 GTSNPN, CDR2 SVGIG (reference sequence).

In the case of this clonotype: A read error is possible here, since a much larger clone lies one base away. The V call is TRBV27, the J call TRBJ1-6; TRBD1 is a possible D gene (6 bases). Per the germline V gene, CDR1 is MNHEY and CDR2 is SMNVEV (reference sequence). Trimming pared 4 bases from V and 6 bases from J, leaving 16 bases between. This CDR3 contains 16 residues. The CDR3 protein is CASSSYRDMANSPLHF. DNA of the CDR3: TGTGCCAGCAGTTCTTACAGGGATATGGCTAATTCACCCCTCCACTTT.

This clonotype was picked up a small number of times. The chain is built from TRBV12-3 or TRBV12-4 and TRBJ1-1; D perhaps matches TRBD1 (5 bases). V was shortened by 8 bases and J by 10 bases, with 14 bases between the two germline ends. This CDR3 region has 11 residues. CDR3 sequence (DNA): TGTGCCAGCTTGACCCGCGGGGCAGCTTTCTTT. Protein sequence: CASLTRGAAFF.

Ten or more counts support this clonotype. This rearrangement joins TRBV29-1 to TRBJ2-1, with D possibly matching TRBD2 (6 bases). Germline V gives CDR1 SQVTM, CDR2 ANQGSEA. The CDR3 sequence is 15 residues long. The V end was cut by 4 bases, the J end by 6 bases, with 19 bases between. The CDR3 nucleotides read TGCAGCGTTGGGGGAGGAGGGCCCTCAGGCAATGAGCAGTTCTTC. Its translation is CSVGGGGPSGNEQFF.

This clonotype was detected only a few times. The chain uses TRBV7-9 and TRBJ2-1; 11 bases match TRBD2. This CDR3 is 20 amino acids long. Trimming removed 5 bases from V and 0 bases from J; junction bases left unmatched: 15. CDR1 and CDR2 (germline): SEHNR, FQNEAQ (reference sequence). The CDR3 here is CASSLTRASGRYSSYNEQFF. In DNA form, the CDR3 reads TGTGCCAGCAGCCTCACTCGGGCTAGCGGGAGGTACAGCTCCTACAATGAGCAGTTCTTC.

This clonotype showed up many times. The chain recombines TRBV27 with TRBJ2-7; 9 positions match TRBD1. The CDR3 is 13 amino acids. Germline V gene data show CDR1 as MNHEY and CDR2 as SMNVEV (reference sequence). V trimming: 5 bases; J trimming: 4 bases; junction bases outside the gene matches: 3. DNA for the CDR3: TGTGCCAGCAGTCGGACAGGGGCGTACGAGCAGTACTTC. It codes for CASSRTGAYEQYF.

CDR3 protein: CASSRWTGTGGTEAFF. Written as DNA, the CDR3 is TGTGCCAGCAGCCGCTGGACTGGGACAGGGGGCACTGAAGCTTTCTTT. The gene calls are TRBV27 and TRBJ1-1; 11 bases align to TRBD1. V shed 6 bases, J shed 4 bases, and the junction held 10 bases outside the gene matches. This CDR3 is 16 amino acids long. Germline values: CDR1 MNHEY, CDR2 SMNVEV (reference sequence).